The next 17 T cell receptor beta chains were all read from a single sample in a study of identical twins. TCRdb re-analysed the 5' RACE reads in MiXCR, keeping a single row per CDR3 protein. The sample carries about 700,000 distinct CDR3 sequences, 5.5% to 7.5% recorded once. Specimen: naive T cells sorted from blood. These receptors all come from a man younger than 30 in good health.

A note on this clonotype: This could be a read error, since a much larger clone is one nucleotide away. This chain uses TRBV6-5 with TRBJ2-1, with 10 bases fitting TRBD2. Germline assignment: CDR1 MNHEY and CDR2 SVGAGI. The CDR3 has 17 amino acids. The CDR3 is CASGYWKIAGGNNEQFF. The CDR3 bases are TGTGCCAGCGGTTACTGGAAGATAGCGGGAGGCAACAATGAGCAGTTCTTC.

This clonotype was found a few times. The chain carries TRBV5-1 and TRBJ2-3, with 9 bases that match TRBD2. The V gene's germline CDR1 is SGHRS and CDR2 YFSETQ. The V gene end was trimmed by 0 bases and the J gene end by 1 base; junction bases not matched to a gene: 6. The CDR3 runs to 17 residues. This CDR3 is CASSLDVWTSGTDTQYF. The CDR3 bases are TGCGCCAGCAGCTTGGATGTCTGGACTAGCGGCACAGATACGCAGTATTTT.

Comments on this clonotype: A read error is possible here, since a much larger clone lies one base away. The rearrangement links TRBV7-2 to TRBJ1-1, with 9 bases that match TRBD1. The CDR3 is made up of 15 amino acids. Germline V gene data show CDR1 as SGHTA and CDR2 as FQGNSA. With V trimmed by 5 bases and J by 4 bases, 8 bases remained unmatched. CDR3 nucleotide sequence: TGTGCCAGCAGCCATCAACAGGGGGCCGTCACTGAAGCTTTCTTT. This translates into CASSHQQGAVTEAFF.

This clonotype appeared a few times. J is TRBJ2-2 and V is TRBV5-1; no clear D gene. Germline V gene data show CDR1 as SGHRS and CDR2 as YFSETQ. CDR3 length equals 13 residues. Trimming took 7 bases from V and 2 from J, leaving 9 bases between them. CDR3 coding DNA: TGCGCCAGCGGTCAGCTCAACACCGGGGAGCTGTTTTTT. This gives the protein CASGQLNTGELFF.

The chain links TRBV27 to TRBJ2-1; 8 positions match TRBD2. Germline V gene lookup returns CDR1 MNHEY and CDR2 SMNVEV (reference sequence). This CDR3 region has 14 residues. J gave up 8 bases and V 5 bases, and 8 bases lay outside the gene matches. The CDR3 region is CASSHSGNRDEQFF. Here the CDR3 DNA reads TGTGCCAGCAGTCATAGCGGGAATCGGGATGAGCAGTTCTTC.

In this sample, this clonotype turned up many times. V and J are TRBV12-3 or TRBV12-4 and TRBJ1-1; D might be TRBD1 (5 bases). V shed 7 bases and J shed 4 bases, with 28 bases lying between them. The CDR3 spans 18 residues. The CDR3 is CASTLWGPGGFSGTEAFF. In nucleotides, the CDR3 is TGTGCCAGCACCCTCTGGGGACCGGGGGGGTTCAGCGGCACTGAAGCTTTCTTT.

The sample holds a few counts of this clonotype. V usage is TRBV19 and J usage is TRBJ1-5; D gene ambiguous. Germline V gene data show CDR1 as LNHDA and CDR2 as SQIVND (reference sequence). The CDR3 spans 13 residues. V shed 2 bases and J shed 2 bases, with 4 bases lying between them. The CDR3 region is CASSISGNQPQHF. For the CDR3, the DNA is TGTGCCAGTAGTATATCGGGCAATCAGCCCCAGCATTTT.

The chain couples TRBV6-2 or TRBV6-3 to TRBJ2-5; maybe TRBD2 (6 bases). Germline CDR1 reads MNHEY; CDR2 reads SVGEGT. The CDR3 spans 14 residues. The V end was cut by 3 bases, the J end by 2 bases, with 10 bases between. In nucleotides, the CDR3 is TGTGCCAGCAGTTATGGGCTAGCGCAAGAGACCCAGTACTTC. Residues: CASSYGLAQETQYF.

The sample holds a few counts of this clonotype. The rearrangement uses TRBV5-1 and TRBJ2-2; 8 bases line up with TRBD1. V shed 4 bases and J 1 base; nucleotides not matched to a gene: 6. This CDR3 spans 16 amino acids. Looked up from germline, CDR1 is SGHRS and CDR2 is YFSETQ. The CDR3 spells CASSLTGEKNTGELFF. DNA for the CDR3: TGCGCCAGCAGCCTGACAGGGGAAAAGAACACCGGGGAGCTGTTTTTT.

The V call is TRBV30, the J call TRBJ1-2; D remains unclear. This CDR3 contains 13 residues. Germline values: CDR1 GTSNPN, CDR2 SVGIG (reference sequence). The V gene lost 6 bases and the J gene lost 0 bases, with 11 bases spanning the gap. The CDR3 bases are TGTGCCTGCGCCGTTGAAGCTAACTATGGCTACACCTTC. Translation: CACAVEANYGYTF.

The table lists this clonotype with many counts. The genes are TRBV15 and TRBJ2-3; D ambiguous. V was pared by 3 bases and J by 6 bases, with 19 bases between. This CDR3 region has 16 residues. The V gene's germline CDR1 is LNHNV and CDR2 YYDKDF (reference sequence). The CDR3 is CATSSGERTSGDTQYF. The CDR3 coding sequence is TGTGCCACCAGCAGCGGCGAGAGGACCTCGGGTGATACGCAGTATTTT.

This clonotype was counted only a few times. This rearrangement joins TRBV3-1 to TRBJ2-5; D gene uncertain. This CDR3 is 14 amino acids long. V was shortened by 1 base and J by 2 bases, with 8 bases between the two germline ends. The germline V gene encodes CDR1 LGHDT and CDR2 YNNKEL (reference sequence). The CDR3: CASSQARIQETQYF. The CDR3 nucleotides read TGTGCCAGCAGCCAAGCTCGGATTCAAGAGACCCAGTACTTC.

This clonotype was recorded a few times. The chain joins TRBV12-3 or TRBV12-4 to TRBJ2-6, with 8 bases fitting TRBD1. This CDR3 is 18 amino acids long. The V and J ends lost 1 base and 1 base, in that order; junction bases with no gene match: 6. CDR3 amino acids: CASSLGQGTLSGANVLTF. CDR3 DNA: TGTGCCAGCAGTTTAGGACAGGGGACTTTGTCTGGGGCCAACGTCCTGACTTTC.

Many counts were recorded for this clonotype. The chain employs TRBV25-1 and TRBJ2-2; TRBD1 or TRBD2 may be the D gene (5 bases each). CDR3 length equals 16 residues. Trimming took 3 bases from V and 4 from J, leaving 15 bases between them. Germline CDR1 reads MGHDK; CDR2 reads SYGVNS. In DNA, the CDR3 is TGTGCCAGCAGTGATTATGTGGGGGATGGCACCGGGGAGCTGTTTTTT. Translation gives CASSDYVGDGTGELFF.

This clonotype was found many times. This sequence joins TRBV24-1 and TRBJ2-5; perhaps TRBD2 as D (7 bases). The germline V gene encodes CDR1 KGHDR and CDR2 SFDVKD. V lost 3 bases and J lost 4, with 11 bases in between. The CDR3 contains 14 residues. CDR3 DNA sequence: TGTGCCACCAGTGATGGGGGGGCGGGAGAGACCCAGTACTTC. Translated: CATSDGGAGETQYF.

This clonotype was counted at least ten times. The chain recombines TRBV11-2 with TRBJ2-1, with 9 bases lining up with TRBD2. The V gene end was trimmed by 5 bases and the J gene end by 0 bases; junction bases not matched to a gene: 14. CDR3 length: 19 residues. Germline CDR1 reads SGHAT; CDR2 reads FQNNGV. The CDR3 DNA sequence: TGTGCCAGCAGCCCAGTACAAGCGGGAGGCTGGAGCTCCTACAATGAGCAGTTCTTC. Translation gives CASSPVQAGGWSSYNEQFF.

There are a few counts of this clonotype. The chain joins TRBV30 to TRBJ2-6, with 9 bases that match TRBD1. The germline V gene has CDR1 GTSNPN and CDR2 SVGIG (reference sequence). V dropped 0 bases and J dropped 2; count of bases not matched to a gene: 2. The CDR3 has 16 amino acids. CDR3 residues: CAWSVYRGPGANVLTF. The CDR3 nucleotides are TGTGCCTGGAGTGTCTACAGGGGGCCTGGGGCCAACGTCCTGACTTTC.